The rows below give T cell receptor beta chains drawn from one sample of a study of blood T cell repertoires in COVID-19. Only in-frame clones appear in the TCRdb table, and some are missing; sequencing was by immunoSEQ multiplex PCR. The sample carries approximately 220,000 clones, about 88% recorded once. The material sequenced was PBMCs or T cells enriched from blood (not recorded which). The receptors here all came from a woman between 25 and 40 years old who had recovered from COVID-19. Each CDR3 is given with its conserved first and last residue. The D gene is left open where the match is weak. Size is omitted from some rows. Given values are once, few, many or a class for expanded clones.

J: TRBJ2-5
D: TRBD1
size: .
V: TRBV3-1/TRBV3-2
length: 20
CDR3: CASSQDLEDRVETHGETQYF
DNA: TGTGCCAGCAGCCAAGATCTGGAGGACAGGGTGGAGACTCACGGAGAGACCCAGTACTTC

J: TRBJ1-1
D: .
size: .
V: TRBV7-9
length: 14
CDR3: CASTNQGMNTEAFF
DNA: TGTGCCAGCACCAATCAGGGTATGAACACTGAAGCTTTCTTT

J: TRBJ2-7
D: .
size: .
V: TRBV27
length: 14
CDR3: CASSPQGFGYEQYF
DNA: TGTGCCAGCAGTCCACAGGGATTCGGGTACGAGCAGTACTTC

J: TRBJ1-2
D: TRBD1
size: .
V: TRBV7-3
length: 14
CDR3: CASSPPTGKSGYTF
DNA: TGTGCCAGCAGCCCCCCGACAGGGAAGAGTGGCTACACCTTC

J: TRBJ1-2
D: .
size: .
V: TRBV27
length: 14
CDR3: CASSISDTTYGYTF
DNA: TGTGCCAGCAGTATCTCGGACACCACCTATGGCTACACCTTC

J: TRBJ1-3
D: .
size: once
V: TRBV4-3
length: 14
CDR3: CASSQDARTYTIYF
DNA: TGCGCCAGCAGCCAAGACGCACGGACATACACCATATATTTT

J: TRBJ2-7
D: TRBD1
size: .
V: TRBV7-2
length: 15
CDR3: CASSPPDRVGYEQYF
DNA: TGTGCCAGCAGCCCCCCGGACAGGGTAGGCTACGAGCAGTACTTC

J: TRBJ1-2
D: .
size: .
V: TRBV12-3/TRBV12-4
length: 13
CDR3: CASSLSPTYGYTF
DNA: TGTGCCAGCAGTTTAAGCCCTACCTATGGCTACACCTTC

J: TRBJ1-6
D: .
size: .
V: TRBV4-2
length: 14
CDR3: CASSQDGLNSPLHF
DNA: TGTGCCAGCAGCCAAGACGGACTGAATTCACCCCTCCACTTT

J: TRBJ1-2
D: .
size: .
V: TRBV11-2
length: 14
CDR3: CASRSQGISFDYTF
DNA: TGTGCCAGCAGATCACAGGGTATATCGTTTGACTACACCTTC

J: TRBJ1-6
D: .
size: .
V: TRBV7-2
length: 13
CDR3: CASSLQGTSPLHF
DNA: TGTGCCAGCAGCTTACAGGGGACTTCACCCCTCCACTTT

J: TRBJ1-6
D: .
size: .
V: TRBV14
length: 15
CDR3: CASSQDINGNSPLHF
DNA: TGTGCCAGCAGCCAAGATATTAACGGGAATTCACCCCTCCACTTT

J: TRBJ2-7
D: TRBD1
size: .
V: TRBV6-5
length: 13
CDR3: CATRWTGSYEQYF
DNA: TGTGCCACCAGATGGACAGGGTCCTACGAGCAGTACTTC

J: TRBJ1-2
D: TRBD1
size: .
V: TRBV19
length: 15
CDR3: CASTARDRGADGYTF
DNA: TGTGCCAGTACCGCACGGGACAGGGGGGCAGATGGCTACACCTTC

J: TRBJ2-3
D: TRBD1
size: .
V: TRBV7-2
length: 15
CDR3: CASSLRRGNTDTQYF
DNA: TGTGCCAGCAGCCTTCGCAGGGGGAACACAGATACGCAGTATTTT

J: TRBJ2-5
D: .
size: .
V: TRBV12-3/TRBV12-4
length: 12
CDR3: CASSFVQETQYF
DNA: TGTGCCAGCAGTTTCGTTCAAGAGACCCAGTACTTC

J: TRBJ1-2
D: TRBD1
size: .
V: TRBV11-2
length: 13
CDR3: CASSEQGAHGYTF
DNA: TGTGCCAGCAGCGAACAGGGGGCGCATGGCTACACCTTC

J: TRBJ1-4
D: .
size: .
V: TRBV5-4
length: 13
CDR3: CASSGRGDEKLFF
DNA: TGTGCCAGCAGTGGCAGGGGCGATGAAAAACTGTTTTTT

J: TRBJ2-7
D: .
size: .
V: TRBV7-2
length: 14
CDR3: CASSPRQLAYEQYF
DNA: TGTGCCAGCAGCCCCCGACAACTAGCCTACGAGCAGTACTTC

J: TRBJ1-3
D: TRBD1
size: .
V: TRBV5-4
length: 16
CDR3: CASSSFGQGAGNTIYF
DNA: TGTGCCAGCAGTTCATTTGGACAGGGCGCTGGAAACACCATATATTTT

J: TRBJ1-2
D: TRBD1
size: .
V: TRBV7-6
length: 16
CDR3: CASSLDPGQGFYGYTF
DNA: TGTGCCAGCAGCTTAGACCCGGGACAGGGATTCTATGGCTACACCTTC

J: TRBJ1-1
D: TRBD1
size: .
V: TRBV9
length: 14
CDR3: CASSETQGDTEAFF
DNA: TGTGCCAGCAGCGAAACACAGGGGGACACTGAAGCTTTCTTT

J: TRBJ1-4
D: TRBD1
size: once
V: TRBV4-3
length: 17
CDR3: CASSHSGPGTGGEKLFF
DNA: TGCGCCAGCAGCCACTCCGGGCCCGGTACAGGGGGTGAAAAACTGTTTTTT

J: TRBJ1-2
D: TRBD1
size: .
V: TRBV4-2
length: 13
CDR3: CASSQGQGDGYTF
DNA: TGTGCCAGCAGCCAAGGACAGGGCGATGGCTACACCTTC

J: TRBJ2-1
D: .
size: .
V: TRBV13
length: 12
CDR3: CASSLVAYEQFF
DNA: TGTGCCAGCAGCTTAGTAGCATATGAGCAGTTCTTC

J: TRBJ1-1
D: .
size: once
V: TRBV11-2
length: 14
CDR3: CASSPMNQGTEAFF
DNA: TGTGCCAGCAGCCCAATGAATCAGGGCACTGAAGCTTTCTTT

J: TRBJ2-7
D: TRBD1
size: .
V: TRBV29-1
length: 13
CDR3: CSVRTGGSYEQYF
DNA: TGCAGCGTCCGGACAGGGGGGTCCTACGAGCAGTACTTC